This TCR beta chain is from a study of T-cell memory formation after mild COVID-19. Study-level results: Memory sampled before infection contained some responding clones, suggesting cross-reactive memory joined. Contracting CD8+ clones were enriched in EMRA, CD4+ mainly in CM and EM.

Germline CDR1 and CDR2: SEHNR and FQNEAQ (reference sequence). V lost 5 bases to trimming and J lost 2 bases, with 12 bases between them. This CDR3 contains 14 residues. TCRdb ran MiXCR on the 5' RACE reads and lists one entry per CDR3 protein. The table lists some 330,000 distinct CDR3 sequences, roughly 20% of them singletons. Regarding this clonotype: Its specificity is not known.

The receptor was derived from an adult woman who had mild COVID-19 (a few samples of this study predate the infection). Cell type and time point are not known. The rearrangement joins TRBV7-9 to TRBJ1-1; a weak D match, TRBD1 (5 bases). Material for sequencing was PBMCs or a T cell subset sorted from them (not recorded which). Here the CDR3 DNA reads TGTGCCAGCAGCCCCTGGGGGGTCAACACTGAAGCTTTCTTT. Translating it yields CASSPWGVNTEAFF. Based on the CDR3 plus reference TRBV7-9 and TRBJ1-1, the full variable domain is DTGVSQNPRHKITKRGQNVTFRCDPISEHNRLYWYRQTLGQGPEFLTYFQNEAQLEKSRLLSDRFSAERPKGSFSTLEIQRTEQGDSAMYLCASSPWGVNTEAFFGQGTRLTVV.